A selection of T cell receptor beta chains follows, all from one sample in a study of human T cells and chemical hapten exposure. TCRdb reprocessed the RACE reads with MiXCR, giving one entry per CDR3 protein. The repertoire consists of around 80,000 distinct CDR3 sequences, with about 8.6% occurring once and the leading ten covering approximately 1.5%. Sequenced sample: whole blood. These receptors came from a male donor in good health. Some clones in this sample may be carry-over from other donors' samples. CDR3s include the opening cysteine and the closing phenylalanine or tryptophan. D genes are given only for firm matches. Clone size is not always given. Where it is, it says once, few, many or a class for expanded clones.

abundance	v_gene	d_gene	len	j_gene	CDR3nt	CDR3aa
few	TRBV5-4	-	11	TRBJ2-1	TGTGCCATGGCAGGGTTCAATGAGCAGTTCTTC	CAMAGFNEQFF
-	TRBV7-9	-	14	TRBJ2-1	TGTGCCAGCAGCTTAACCCCACAACGGGGGATACAGTTCTTC	CASSLTPQRGIQFF
many	TRBV12-5	-	15	TRBJ2-1	TGTGCTAGTGGCACCCTGAAGCGGGCTACCAATGAGCAGTTCTTC	CASGTLKRATNEQFF
few	TRBV11-3	-	12	TRBJ1-1	TGTGCCAGCAGCTTTGGGTACACTGAAGCTTTCTTT	CASSFGYTEAFF
-	TRBV18	-	18	TRBJ2-6	TGTGCCAGCTCACCATCGAGGGGAACTATTTCTGGGGCCAACGTCCTGACTTTC	CASSPSRGTISGANVLTF
few	TRBV6-1	TRBD2	15	TRBJ2-3	TGTGCCAGCAGTGAAGAGCGGGGGGGCACAGATACGCAGTATTTT	CASSEERGGTDTQYF
-	TRBV29-1	TRBD2	15	TRBJ2-7	TGCAGCGTAGTACAAGCGGGAGCGATCTCCTACGAGCAGTACTTC	CSVVQAGAISYEQYF
few	TRBV7-9	-	16	TRBJ2-4	TGTGCCAGCAGCTTCGTAGGGGGAATAGCCAAAAACATTCAGTACTTC	CASSFVGGIAKNIQYF
many	TRBV6-2/TRBV6-3	-	14	TRBJ2-1	TGTGCCAGCAGTTACTCGACTGACTACAATGAGCAGTTCTTC	CASSYSTDYNEQFF
many	TRBV29-1	-	12	TRBJ1-2	TGCAGCGTTGAAAACTACAGGTCGAGCTACACCTTC	CSVENYRSSYTF
few	TRBV9	-	13	TRBJ2-7	TGTGCCAGCAGCGTAGAGGGGCGGGGACAAGAGTACTTC	CASSVEGRGQEYF
many	TRBV20-1	-	13	TRBJ1-1	TGCAGTGCTAGACGGGGGAGCGACACTGAAGCTTTCTTT	CSARRGSDTEAFF
many	TRBV29-1	TRBD1	11	TRBJ2-7	TGCAGCGCGGGACAGCCCTACGAGCAGTACTTC	CSAGQPYEQYF
few	TRBV11-2	-	12	TRBJ2-3	TGTGCCACCTTAGGGGGCACAGATACGCAGTATTTT	CATLGGTDTQYF
-	TRBV6-5	TRBD2	16	TRBJ2-3	TGTGCCAGCAGTGGACTAGCGGGGGGGCCTGGGGATACGCAGTATTTT	CASSGLAGGPGDTQYF
few	TRBV18	-	13	TRBJ1-1	TGTGCCAGCTCACCATCTCGGGACACTGAAGCTTTCTTT	CASSPSRDTEAFF
-	TRBV7-9	-	12	TRBJ2-3	TGTGCCAGCAGCTCCCGTGGAGATACGCAGTATTTT	CASSSRGDTQYF
few	TRBV5-1	TRBD1	16	TRBJ2-7	TGCGCCAGCAGGTTGGGCGGGACAGGAGTCCTCTACGAGCAGTACTTC	CASRLGGTGVLYEQYF
few	TRBV2	TRBD1	18	TRBJ1-5	TGTGCCAGCAGTGAAAAGGGGGCTAAGGGAGATAGCAATCAGCCCCAGCATTTT	CASSEKGAKGDSNQPQHF
-	TRBV20-1	TRBD2	14	TRBJ2-7	TGCAGTGCTAGGTATAGCGGGAGGGTAGACGAGCAGTACTTC	CSARYSGRVDEQYF
few	TRBV6-4	TRBD1	15	TRBJ1-5	TGTGCCAGCAGCCCTACAGGACAGGGGAATCAGCCCCAGCATTTT	CASSPTGQGNQPQHF